This TCR beta chain came from a study of vaccination effects on CD4 cells after COVID-19 (dated 2022 in TCRdb). Study-level background: Each participant got two doses of an mRNA SARS-CoV-2 vaccine, either BNT162b2 or mRNA-1273. SARS-CoV-2 spike-specific CD4+ TCR repertoires from before and after mRNA vaccination were compared in COVID-19 convalescent patients and in infection-naive vaccine recipients. The full study included roughly 10 COVID-19 convalescent patients and a few SARS-CoV-2-naive healthy vaccine recipients. The Oncomine TCR Beta short-read assay on an Illumina iSeq 100 was used to sequence cultures from other donors in the study.

Trimming accounts for 3 bases at V and 2 bases at J, while the number of junction bases matched to no gene is 10. The CDR3 measures 17 amino acids from cysteine to phenylalanine. Only the CDR3 DNA stays, 51 bases, in frame from base 1. CDR1 and CDR2 are drawn from the germline V gene: SGDLS, YYNGEE. Libraries came from the immunoSEQ multiplex PCR assay. DNA from the cultured, isolated CD4+ T cells was subjected to TCR beta CDR3 sequencing. The source study handled its data this way. The analysis removed non-productive TCR sequences, trimmed reads to the CDR3 region, and retained only CDR3s that were 7 or more amino acids long. Antigen-specific clonotypes were identified with the MANAFEST web app by comparing expansion in peptide wells against reference cultures. To count as positive, a clone had to show expansion at FDR<0.05 compared with the reference and with all other wells, an odds ratio above 5, and a frequency above 0.1% in two replicate wells. A clonotype was defined as cross-reactive if the clonotype was significantly expanded both in SARS-CoV-2 spike wells and in at least one common cold coronavirus spike condition. Using the stringdist R package, CDR3 similarity was measured by Levenshtein distance, and unrooted trees were constructed with ape in R 3.6.1. Imported from immuneACCESS, the table was reduced by TCRdb to in-frame sequences with V and J called. These copies leave out some clones; in studies compared against another copy, an unresolved V gene accounts for under half, and the cause of the remainder is not known. V, J and clone size were drawn from that table, and D and trimming were deduced from the DNA. For this sample there are 50,000 to 65,000 clones; 75% to 90% appear just once. The ten largest clones take up 2% to 2.5% of the sample.

Concerning this clone: Its antigen is unknown. Base qualities were left out, and no much larger clone turns up one base away.

The study at large found these results: Among healthy vaccine recipients, nearly all vaccine-induced clones were SARS-CoV-2 mono-reactive, and only 1 of 255 was cross-reactive with common cold coronaviruses. Only a small number of convalescent patients were included, and no early post-infection timepoints were available, which limited the study. At late post-vaccination timepoints, both infection-induced and vaccine-induced clones showed marked clonal contraction, consistent with waning T cell responses.

In the ViraFEST assay, PBMC were stimulated with viral peptide pools, and antigen-specific CD4+ T cell clonotypes were then identified by expansion using TCR sequencing. After more than nine days of culture, CD4+ T cells were isolated with the EasySep CD4+ T cell isolation kit. The absence of prior SARS-CoV-2 infection in healthy vaccine recipients was confirmed by negative nucleocapsid antibodies before and after vaccination. Some 2.2 million PBMC per well were cultured in IMDM with about 4.6% human AB serum, roughly 10 IU/ml IL-2 and gentamicin, plus 10 ug/ml peptides. Half of the culture medium was replaced with fresh IL-2-containing medium on days 3 and 7. Unless noted otherwise, every peptide stimulation condition was cultured in triplicate wells. PBMC were separated from whole blood using Ficoll-Paque Plus gradient centrifugation and were then either cryopreserved at -140C or used fresh. Overlapping peptide pools spanned the spike proteins of SARS-CoV-2 and the common cold coronaviruses HCoV-NL63, HCoV-OC43 and HCoV-229E. The QIAamp micro DNA kit was used to extract genomic DNA from the cultured CD4+ T cells.

Sequenced material: CD4+ T cells from PBMCs cultured with HCoV-229E spike peptides, taken before COVID-19 vaccination. The sample's cell subset or site label is to be understood as: HCoV-229E spike overlapping peptide pool stimulation. This clonotype was sampled from a human donor who received a COVID-19 vaccine. The chain employs TRBV9 and TRBJ2-4, with 8 bases in between that match TRBD1. The sequence in DNA is TGTGCCAGCAGCGACAGACAGGGGATCGGTCCCAAAAACATTCAGTACTTC. Its protein reads: CASSDRQGIGPKNIQYF.